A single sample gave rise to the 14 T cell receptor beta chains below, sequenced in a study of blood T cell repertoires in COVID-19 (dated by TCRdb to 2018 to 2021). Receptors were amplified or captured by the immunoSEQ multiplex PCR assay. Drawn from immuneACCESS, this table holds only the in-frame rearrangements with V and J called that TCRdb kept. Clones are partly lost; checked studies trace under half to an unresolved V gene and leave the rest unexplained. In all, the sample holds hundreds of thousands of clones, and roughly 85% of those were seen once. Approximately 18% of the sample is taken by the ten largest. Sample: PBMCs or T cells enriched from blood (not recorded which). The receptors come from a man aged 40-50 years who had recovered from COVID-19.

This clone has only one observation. The CDR3 DNA is TGTGCCACGCTTAAGGACCCGAGGGGGGGCTACACCTTC. Translation gives CATLKDPRGGYTF. V is TRBV28 and J is TRBJ1-2; TRBD1 might be the D (6 bases). V shed 10 bases and J shed 8 bases, with 20 bases lying between them. CDR3 size: 13 residues. Germline-derived CDR1 and CDR2 are MDHEN and SYDVKM.

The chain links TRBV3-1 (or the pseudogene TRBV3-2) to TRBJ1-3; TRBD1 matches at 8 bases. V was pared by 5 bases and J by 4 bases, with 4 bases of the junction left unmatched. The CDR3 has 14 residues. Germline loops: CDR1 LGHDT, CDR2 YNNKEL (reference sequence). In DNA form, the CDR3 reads TGTGCCAGCAGCATATGGACAGGGGGAAACACCATATATTTT. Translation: CASSIWTGGNTIYF.

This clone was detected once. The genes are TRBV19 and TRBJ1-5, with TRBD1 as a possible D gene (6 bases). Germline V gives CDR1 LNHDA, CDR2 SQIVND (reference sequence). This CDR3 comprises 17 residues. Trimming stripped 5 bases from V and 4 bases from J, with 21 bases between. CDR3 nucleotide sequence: TGTGCCAGTAGTGGAGGTGGGGGGGGCATCGGGAATCAGCCCCAGCATTTT. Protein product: CASSGGGGGIGNQPQHF.

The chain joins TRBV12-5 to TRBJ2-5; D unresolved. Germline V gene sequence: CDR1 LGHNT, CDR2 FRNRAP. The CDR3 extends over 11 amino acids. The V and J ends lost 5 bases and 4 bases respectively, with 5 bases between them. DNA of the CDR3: TGTGCTAGTGGTACCGGAGAGACCCAGTACTTC. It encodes CASGTGETQYF.

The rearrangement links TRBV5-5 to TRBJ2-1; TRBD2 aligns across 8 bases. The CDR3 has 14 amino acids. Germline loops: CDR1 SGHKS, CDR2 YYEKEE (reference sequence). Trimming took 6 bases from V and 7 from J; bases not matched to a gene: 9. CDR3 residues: CASTLRTSTNEQFF. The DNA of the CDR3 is TGTGCCAGCACTTTGAGGACTAGCACTAATGAGCAGTTCTTC.

The CDR3 loop reads CASRKLATNEKLFF. CDR3 coding DNA: TGCGCCAGCAGGAAGCTAGCAACTAATGAAAAACTGTTTTTT. The V gene is TRBV10-2, the J gene TRBJ1-4; no definite D call. Germline assignment: CDR1 WSHSY and CDR2 SAAADI. The length of the CDR3 is 14 residues. V lost 6 bases and J lost 0, with 8 bases in between.

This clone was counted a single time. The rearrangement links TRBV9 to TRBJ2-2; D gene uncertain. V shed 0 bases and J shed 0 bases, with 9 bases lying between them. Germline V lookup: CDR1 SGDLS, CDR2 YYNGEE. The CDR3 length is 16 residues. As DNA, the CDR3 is TGTGCCAGCAGCGTAGCGTCGTCAGCGAACACCGGGGAGCTGTTTTTT. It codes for CASSVASSANTGELFF.

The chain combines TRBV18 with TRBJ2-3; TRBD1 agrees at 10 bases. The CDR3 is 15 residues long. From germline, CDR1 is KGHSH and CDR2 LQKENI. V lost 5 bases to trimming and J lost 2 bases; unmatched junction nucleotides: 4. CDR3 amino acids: CASSGTGVDTDTQYF. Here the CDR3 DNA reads TGTGCCAGCTCAGGGACAGGGGTTGACACAGATACGCAGTATTTT.

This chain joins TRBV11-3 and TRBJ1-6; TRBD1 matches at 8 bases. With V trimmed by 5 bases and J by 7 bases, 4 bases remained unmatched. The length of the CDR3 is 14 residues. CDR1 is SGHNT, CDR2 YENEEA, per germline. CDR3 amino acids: CASSARTGNSPLHF. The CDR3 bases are TGTGCCAGCAGCGCCCGGACAGGGAATTCACCCCTCCACTTT. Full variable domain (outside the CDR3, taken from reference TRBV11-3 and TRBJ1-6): EAGVVQSPRYKIIEKKQPVAFWCNPISGHNTLYWYLQNLGQGPELLIRYENEEAVDDSQLPKDRFSAERLKGVDSTLKIQPAELGDSAVYLCASSARTGNSPLHFGNGTRLTVT.

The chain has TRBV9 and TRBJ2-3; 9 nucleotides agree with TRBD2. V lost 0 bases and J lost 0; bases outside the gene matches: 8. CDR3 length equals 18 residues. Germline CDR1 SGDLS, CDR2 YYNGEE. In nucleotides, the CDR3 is TGTGCCAGCAGCGTAGGGGATAATAGCGGGAGTAGCACAGATACGCAGTATTTT. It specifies CASSVGDNSGSSTDTQYF.

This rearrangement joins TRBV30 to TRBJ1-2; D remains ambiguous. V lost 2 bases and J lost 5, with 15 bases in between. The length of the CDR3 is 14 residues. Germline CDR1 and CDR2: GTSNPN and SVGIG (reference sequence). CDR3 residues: CAWSTSGSLYGYTF. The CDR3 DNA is TGTGCCTGGAGTACCTCCGGGAGCCTATATGGCTACACCTTC.

CDR3 DNA sequence: TGTGCCAGTAGTGAAGGCGGGAGTCCCGACAATGAGCAGTTCTTC. It yields the protein CASSEGGSPDNEQFF. This sequence joins TRBV19 and TRBJ2-1, with 7 bases identical to TRBD2. The ends lost 5 bases at V and 5 bases at J; junction bases unmatched: 9. CDR3 length equals 15 residues. Germline V gene data show CDR1 as LNHDA and CDR2 as SQIVND (reference sequence).

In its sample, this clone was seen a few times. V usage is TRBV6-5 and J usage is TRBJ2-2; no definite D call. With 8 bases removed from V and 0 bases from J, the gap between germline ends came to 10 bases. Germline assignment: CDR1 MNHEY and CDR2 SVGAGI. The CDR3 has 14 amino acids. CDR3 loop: CASRNYANTGELFF. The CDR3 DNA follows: TGTGCCAGCCGAAACTACGCGAACACCGGGGAGCTGTTTTTT.

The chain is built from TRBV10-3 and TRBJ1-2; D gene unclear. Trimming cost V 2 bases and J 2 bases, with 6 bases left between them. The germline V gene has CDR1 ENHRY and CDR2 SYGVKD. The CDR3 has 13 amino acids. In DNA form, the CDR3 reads TGTGCCATCAGTGAGGTAGAAAACTATGGCTACACCTTC. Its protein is CAISEVENYGYTF.